This TCR beta chain was identified during a study of PD-1 blockade in classical Hodgkin lymphoma. The study, taken as a whole, reports: Nivolumab initiation under 1 year post-ASCT meant exclusion. A reduction in baseline TCR diversity was reportedly seen in newly diagnosed patients relative to healthy donors.

To note about this clone: The antigen remains unidentified.

The CDR3 totals 15 residues. The V gene lost 5 bases and the J gene lost 5 bases, with 20 bases spanning the gap. From germline, CDR1 is SGHNT and CDR2 YYREEE (reference sequence). Documented time point: cycle 4 day 1 (C4D1), after 6 weeks of nivolumab. Following autologous stem cell transplantation, relapse occurred in every patient, and exposure to brentuximab vedotin varied. Here immunoSEQ multiplex PCR was the method, and the copy in TCRdb shows in-frame clones only, minus some. The data show 50,000 or so clones, with 65% to 80% seen just once and roughly 12% held by the top ten. The sample consisted of peripheral blood mononuclear cells (PBMCs), taken before the fourth cycle of nivolumab. This receptor was obtained from a human donor with classical Hodgkin lymphoma. The chain has TRBV5-4 and TRBJ2-7; no clear D. In DNA, the CDR3 is TGTGCCAGCAGTTCCCCCAATGGTTACTTCCACGAGCAGTACTTC. Translation: CASSSPNGYFHEQYF.